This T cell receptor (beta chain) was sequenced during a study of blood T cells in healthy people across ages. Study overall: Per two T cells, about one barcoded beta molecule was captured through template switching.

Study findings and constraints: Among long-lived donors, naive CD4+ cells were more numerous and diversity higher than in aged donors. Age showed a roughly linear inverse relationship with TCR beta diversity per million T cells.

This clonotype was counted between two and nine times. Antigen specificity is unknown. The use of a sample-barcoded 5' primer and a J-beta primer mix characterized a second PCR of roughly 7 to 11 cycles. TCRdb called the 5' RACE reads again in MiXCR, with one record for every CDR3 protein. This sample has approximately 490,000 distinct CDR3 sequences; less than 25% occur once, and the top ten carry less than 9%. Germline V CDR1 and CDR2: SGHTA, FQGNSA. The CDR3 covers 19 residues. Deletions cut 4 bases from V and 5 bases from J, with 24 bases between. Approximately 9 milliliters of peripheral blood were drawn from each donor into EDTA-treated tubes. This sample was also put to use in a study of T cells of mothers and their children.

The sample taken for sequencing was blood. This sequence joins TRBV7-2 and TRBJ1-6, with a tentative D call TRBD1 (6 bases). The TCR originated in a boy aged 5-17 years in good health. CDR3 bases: TGTGCCAGCAGCTCATGGGCGGTCGGGGGCCGCGCACATAATTCACCCCTCCACTTT. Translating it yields CASSSWAVGGRAHNSPLHF.